These T cell receptor beta chains were read from a single sample in a study of T cells in Graves' hyperthyroidism and ophthalmopathy. Using its own MiXCR run on the multiplex PCR reads, TCRdb lists one record per CDR3 protein. The table includes over 150,000 distinct CDR3 sequences, around a sixth detected once. Source material: blood. The receptor source for this set is a woman between 50 and 59 years old with Graves' hyperthyroidism. Both conserved end residues are part of each CDR3.

v_gene: TRBV6-1
j_gene: TRBJ2-1
CDR3aa: CASKPDAAYNEQFF

v_gene: TRBV7-9
j_gene: TRBJ2-7
CDR3aa: CASSLVDKHYEQYF

v_gene: TRBV12-3/TRBV12-4
j_gene: TRBJ2-5
CDR3aa: CASSSLVETQYF

v_gene: TRBV5-1
j_gene: TRBJ2-1
CDR3aa: CASSPSGLANEQFF

v_gene: TRBV3-1
j_gene: TRBJ2-7
CDR3aa: CASSQLVTHTYEQYF

v_gene: TRBV10-3
j_gene: TRBJ2-7
CDR3aa: CAISEQLSEQYF

v_gene: TRBV11-2
j_gene: TRBJ2-1
CDR3aa: CASSFHREGYNEQFF

v_gene: TRBV12-5
j_gene: TRBJ2-1
CDR3aa: CASGLTRPTQGYNEQFF

v_gene: TRBV9
j_gene: TRBJ2-3
CDR3aa: CASRAETSTDTQYF

v_gene: TRBV3-1
j_gene: TRBJ2-1
CDR3aa: CASSQGTGSQFF

v_gene: TRBV20-1
j_gene: TRBJ2-3
CDR3aa: CSASNAASTDTQYF

v_gene: TRBV12-5
j_gene: TRBJ2-5
CDR3aa: CASGLLGETQYF

v_gene: TRBV20-1
j_gene: TRBJ1-5
CDR3aa: CSAREVRDSNQPQHF

v_gene: TRBV20-1
j_gene: TRBJ2-2
CDR3aa: CSAATDTGTGELFF

v_gene: TRBV11-3
j_gene: TRBJ2-1
CDR3aa: CASSLGGASEDNEQFF

v_gene: TRBV28
j_gene: TRBJ2-7
CDR3aa: CASSPGTATYEQYF

v_gene: TRBV29-1
j_gene: TRBJ2-3
CDR3aa: CSVAGTGVSTDTQYF

v_gene: TRBV20-1
j_gene: .
CDR3aa: CSAAPAPSLEDQFF

v_gene: TRBV14
j_gene: TRBJ1-2
CDR3aa: CASSQADSWYGYTF

v_gene: TRBV28
j_gene: TRBJ1-2
CDR3aa: CASSWPGGNYGYTF

v_gene: TRBV7-2
j_gene: TRBJ2-5
CDR3aa: CASSLGLAEKETQYF

v_gene: TRBV19
j_gene: TRBJ2-2
CDR3aa: CASSIPGQNTGELFF

v_gene: TRBV7-9
j_gene: TRBJ1-2
CDR3aa: CASSLASGLDGYTF

v_gene: TRBV27
j_gene: TRBJ2-1
CDR3aa: CASSLTRSVEQFF

v_gene: TRBV20-1
j_gene: TRBJ1-4
CDR3aa: CSAHPGGREKLFF

v_gene: TRBV7-8
j_gene: TRBJ2-7
CDR3aa: CASSLVAGSDYEQYF

v_gene: TRBV5-8
j_gene: TRBJ2-2
CDR3aa: CASSLERGTNTGELFF

v_gene: TRBV5-6
j_gene: TRBJ1-1
CDR3aa: CASSWEQGYTEAFF

v_gene: TRBV12-3/TRBV12-4
j_gene: TRBJ1-2
CDR3aa: CASRDRDYGYTF

v_gene: TRBV19
j_gene: TRBJ1-5
CDR3aa: CASKRSRYQPQHF

v_gene: TRBV6-1
j_gene: TRBJ2-7
CDR3aa: CASSERRVSYEQYF

v_gene: TRBV9
j_gene: TRBJ2-1
CDR3aa: CASSVDRASGRPFYNEQFF

v_gene: TRBV2
j_gene: TRBJ1-6
CDR3aa: CASRLTGPNSPLHF

v_gene: TRBV7-8
j_gene: TRBJ1-5
CDR3aa: CASSLTPLGDRLLRSQHF

v_gene: TRBV14
j_gene: TRBJ1-6
CDR3aa: CASSQAGQGHSPLHF

v_gene: TRBV24-1
j_gene: TRBJ2-1
CDR3aa: CATSFSGVHEQFF

v_gene: TRBV11-2
j_gene: TRBJ2-7
CDR3aa: CASSLDRQVAEQYF

v_gene: TRBV5-6
j_gene: TRBJ2-1
CDR3aa: CASSLSLIGSSYNEQFF

v_gene: TRBV28
j_gene: TRBJ2-2
CDR3aa: CASSRLDVGELFF

v_gene: TRBV4-2
j_gene: TRBJ1-2
CDR3aa: CASSLPGHNYGYTF

v_gene: TRBV7-2
j_gene: TRBJ2-3
CDR3aa: CASSEQAGPDTQYF

v_gene: TRBV6-1
j_gene: TRBJ2-7
CDR3aa: CAISLAFHEQYF

v_gene: TRBV28
j_gene: TRBJ2-1
CDR3aa: CASSLWDEQFF

v_gene: TRBV7-2
j_gene: TRBJ1-1
CDR3aa: CASSRSLREAFF